This entry features one T cell receptor (beta chain) sequence. Its antigen is currently unknown. Primers: 60 Vbeta forward and 13 Jbeta reverse. Here immunoSEQ multiplex PCR was the method, and the copy in TCRdb shows in-frame clones only, minus some. The sample carries about 200,000 clones, around 80% recorded once. Despite likely unrecorded immune exposures, the donors were nominally healthy at the time of sampling. These data come from a study of cytomegalovirus exposure and HLA in healthy donors. In the study overall: Genetic ancestry analysis placed approximately 79% of the roughly 400 donors that were genotyped in the Caucasian-associated cluster.

Germline-derived CDR1 and CDR2 are MNHNS and SASEGT. J gave up 4 bases and V 8 bases, and 11 bases lay outside the gene matches. CDR3 length: 15 amino acids. Study-wide points: The HLA-A and HLA-B alleles of most subjects were reportedly predicted accurately from TCR beta sequences. The investigators catalogued 150 to 200 TCR beta chains as cytomegalovirus-associated.

V gene TRBV6-1 combines with J gene TRBJ1-5; 7 bases match TRBD1. The sequence was collected from a man in his fifties in good health and CMV-seronegative. Input material: PBMCs. The CDR3 loop is CASRQGPIGNQPQHF. The CDR3 coding sequence is TGTGCCAGCCGACAGGGCCCAATTGGGAATCAGCCCCAGCATTTT.